A selection of T cell receptor beta chains follows, all from one sample in a study of T cell repertoires in cytomegalovirus infection. MiXCR was run by TCRdb on the reads, yielding one entry per CDR3 protein. The data show roughly 300,000 distinct CDR3 sequences, roughly 9.5% seen once. Sequencing was carried out using PBMCs. Receptors were obtained from a human donor in good health (CMV status not recorded). Some clones in this sample may be carry-over from other donors' samples. Both conserved end residues are trimmed from each CDR3. Clone size is not always given. Where it is, it says once, few, many or a class for expanded clones.

clone_size,v_call,cdr3_aa
.,TRBV20-1,SASLRRLAGNGEQF
many,TRBV4-3,ASSQVSRAGGNSPLH
few,TRBV5-1,ASSSRTSGVFQETQY
.,TRBV6-8,ASRPTGNSNQPQH
few,TRBV4-1,ASSQRATSGSSRNNEQF
few,TRBV19,ASSLRTDRETQY
.,TRBV7-2,ASSPTREEQY
.,TRBV20-1,SATTLAGATDTQY
few,TRBV7-2,ASSSREGGTDTQY
few,TRBV4-2,ASSQVSGRSTDTQY
.,TRBV4-2,ASSQEGRRDSYEQY
few,TRBV5-1,ASSLEPKSSYEQY
.,TRBV28,ASSPQTGGETQY
.,TRBV27,ASSPPSGNYGYT
many,TRBV11-3,ASRPKGGWNYEQY
many,TRBV5-4,ASSPRQLSDEQY
many,TRBV7-9,ASSLSGRMYEQY
few,TRBV5-6,ASSSRDRVDTEAF
few,TRBV29-1,SAGWQGFHEQY
.,TRBV12-3/TRBV12-4,ASRPGTGEAF
few,TRBV27,ASSKQGPWAYPGYT
many,TRBV12-3/TRBV12-4,ASSRIGTGAYNSPLH
few,TRBV28,ASTPDRFAYEQY
.,TRBV6-5,ASSYDGQGELF
few,TRBV19,ASSSRLAANTGELF
few,TRBV7-9,ASSPDRYNQPQH
many,TRBV28,ASSETGSDTQY
.,TRBV7-2,ASSPQGHNEQF
many,TRBV7-2,ASSSLYGSSTQY
few,TRBV7-9,ASRGFGAPYEQY
few,TRBV7-9,ASSLGQGNI